This T cell receptor (beta chain) is drawn from a study of T cells in women clearing cervical HPV infection. Comments on this clone: The read ends 3 residues shy of where the CDR3 ends; the end is completed using the germline J gene.

Profiling relied on immunoSEQ multiplex PCR, and the TCRdb table lists in-frame clones only, not all of them. Its clone listing holds approximately 15,000 clones. This CDR3 region has 13 residues. V was pared by 2 bases and J by 3 bases, with 3 bases of the junction left unmatched. CDR1 and CDR2 (germline): SQVTM, ANQGSEA. Sequenced material: blood buffy coat. The gene calls are TRBV29-1 and TRBJ1-1; 7 bases are a match to TRBD1. The TCR sequence derives from a woman aged 18 to 75 with a cervical HPV16 infection that either progressed to CIN3+ or cleared (not recorded which). The covered CDR3 bases are TGCAGCGTTGAAACAGGGGCTGACACTGAA. Translated, it gives CSVETGADTE. The CDR3, in full, reads CSVETGADTEAFF.